This TCR beta chain comes out of a study of blood T cell repertoires in COVID-19. As for the study in general: Samples came from the United States, Italy and Spain, spanning acute and convalescent COVID-19.

Germline CDR1 reads WSHSY; CDR2 reads SAAADI. V lost 0 bases, J lost 3 bases, and 9 bases lay in between. This CDR3 region has 14 residues. Authors' analysis steps: Estimates of nucleated cell counts were drawn from the amplification of reference gene primers. Measured with immunoSEQ multiplex PCR; TCRdb has only the in-frame clones, and not every one. The D gene and trimming were derived from the DNA, and the V and J assignments and clone size from that table. The sample yields around 80,000 clones, about 70% seen once. The TCR comes from a man in his forties or fifties with active or convalescent COVID-19. The gene calls are TRBV10-2 and TRBJ2-7, with D unclear. The source material was peripheral blood. CDR3 nucleotide sequence: TGCGCCAGCAGTGAGTCAGGCAGCGACTACGAGCAGTACTTC. It yields the protein CASSESGSDYEQYF.